These 32 T cell receptor beta chains originate from one sample sequenced in a study of OX40 agonist ivuxolimab in advanced cancers. Using immunoSEQ multiplex PCR, the repertoire was profiled, and TCRdb retains in-frame clones only, with some absent. Among approximately 40,000 clones, 90% were seen once, and the ten largest hold 5.5% to 7.5%. Sample: CD4+ or CD8+ T cells sorted from blood, taken in a trial of the OX40 agonist ivuxolimab. All receptors come from an adult with an advanced solid tumor such as melanoma, head and neck, liver or kidney cancer.

This clone was recorded once. CDR3 coding DNA: TGTGCCAGCAGCTCGGGACTAGCGGGAGTGGGGACAGATACGCAGTATTTT. It translates to CASSSGLAGVGTDTQYF. J is TRBJ2-3 and V is TRBV11-1, with 14 bases lining up with TRBD2. The germline V gene has CDR1 SGHAT and CDR2 FQDESV (reference sequence). The CDR3 covers 17 residues. With V trimmed by 4 bases and J by 3 bases, 6 bases remained unmatched. Based on the CDR3 plus reference TRBV11-1 and TRBJ2-3, the full variable domain is EAEVAQSPRYKITEKSQAVAFWCDPISGHATLYWYRQILGQGPELLVQFQDESVVDDSQLPKDRFSAERLKGVDSTLKIQPAELGDSAMYLCASSSGLAGVGTDTQYFGPGTRLTVL.

The chain uses TRBV18 and TRBJ1-1; no clear D gene. The CDR3 is 14 residues long. Trimming cost V 3 bases and J 5 bases, with 13 bases left between them. Germline lookup yields CDR1 KGHSH and CDR2 LQKENI. This chain's CDR3 is CASSPQRVGTEAFF. The CDR3 DNA follows: TGTGCCAGCTCACCGCAACGGGTGGGTACTGAAGCTTTCTTT.

This clone was picked up a small number of times. The chain links TRBV30 to TRBJ1-1; TRBD1 agrees at 9 bases. Germline CDR1 and CDR2: GTSNPN and SVGIG (reference sequence). V was clipped by 4 bases and J by 5 bases; unmatched bases: 5. The length of the CDR3 is 13 residues. CDR3: CAWKRDRETEAFF. CDR3 sequence (DNA): TGTGCCTGGAAAAGGGACAGGGAAACTGAAGCTTTCTTT.

This clone was detected once. CDR3 DNA: TGTGCCAGCAGTCCGACAGGGGCGCCACCGGGCTCTGGAAACACCATATATTTT. It yields the protein CASSPTGAPPGSGNTIYF. This rearrangement joins TRBV2 to TRBJ1-3; 8 bases line up with TRBD1. Trimming removed 5 bases from V and 0 bases from J; junction bases left unmatched: 12. CDR1 and CDR2 from the germline V gene are SNHLY and FYNNEI. There are 18 residues in the CDR3. The variable domain in full, with the rest retrieved from reference TRBV2 and TRBJ1-3, is EPEVTQTPSHQVTQMGQEVILRCVPISNHLYFYWYRQILGQKVEFLVSFYNNEISEKSEIFDDQFSVERPDGSNFTLKIRSTKLEDSAMYFCASSPTGAPPGSGNTIYFGEGSWLTVV.

V gene TRBV2 combines with J gene TRBJ1-5, with D tentatively TRBD1 (6 bases). CDR1 SNHLY and CDR2 FYNNEI come from the germline V gene. This CDR3 contains 12 residues. V dropped 5 bases and J dropped 6 bases, with 8 bases sitting between them. The CDR3 region has the DNA TGTGCCAGCAGTCGAGGGGGTCAGCCCCAGCATTTT. It is translated as CASSRGGQPQHF. The full variable domain, its missing parts supplied by reference TRBV2 and TRBJ1-5, is EPEVTQTPSHQVTQMGQEVILRCVPISNHLYFYWYRQILGQKVEFLVSFYNNEISEKSEIFDDQFSVERPDGSNFTLKIRSTKLEDSAMYFCASSRGGQPQHFGDGTRLSIL.

The chain joins TRBV27 to TRBJ2-3; D is undetermined. The CDR3 contains 15 residues. Germline V lookup: CDR1 MNHEY, CDR2 SMNVEV (reference sequence). V gave up 2 bases and J gave up 0 bases, with 9 bases separating them. The CDR3 nucleotides are TGTGCCAGCAGTTTACGCCCGACTAGCACAGATACGCAGTATTTT. Translating it yields CASSLRPTSTDTQYF.

J is TRBJ2-2 and V is TRBV18; 14 bases are a match to TRBD2. The CDR3 loop spans 18 amino acids. J was trimmed by 2 bases and V by 3 bases; bases with no gene match: 5. CDR1 and CDR2 from the germline V gene are KGHSH and LQKENI. CDR3 in amino acids: CASSPGLAGVANTGELFF. Here the CDR3 DNA reads TGTGCCAGCTCACCGGGACTAGCGGGAGTGGCAAACACCGGGGAGCTGTTTTTT.

This rearrangement joins TRBV19 to TRBJ2-7; 8 bases are shared with TRBD2. The CDR3 contains 14 residues. After removal of 5 bases from V and 2 bases from J, the junction contained 5 bases not matched to a gene. Germline lookup yields CDR1 LNHDA and CDR2 SQIVND (reference sequence). The CDR3 region is CASSGAGGAYEQYF. The CDR3, as DNA: TGTGCCAGTAGTGGGGCGGGAGGCGCCTACGAGCAGTACTTC.

The chain links TRBV7-3 to TRBJ2-5; no clear D gene. Per the germline V gene, CDR1 is SGHTA and CDR2 is FQGTGA. V gave up 3 bases and J gave up 0 bases, with 5 bases separating them. This CDR3 comprises 13 residues. CDR3 amino acids: CASSFEYQETQYF. The CDR3 coding sequence is TGTGCCAGCAGCTTCGAGTACCAAGAGACCCAGTACTTC.

This chain connects TRBV30 to TRBJ2-2, with D possibly matching TRBD1 (6 bases). Germline CDR1 GTSNPN, CDR2 SVGIG (reference sequence). With 6 bases removed from V and 3 bases from J, the gap between germline ends came to 11 bases. The CDR3 has 13 amino acids. The CDR3 loop reads CACDRYYTGELFF. DNA of the CDR3: TGTGCCTGTGACAGGTATTACACCGGGGAGCTGTTTTTT. Full variable domain (rest looked up from reference TRBV30 and TRBJ2-2): SQTIHQWPATLVQPVGSPLSLECTVEGTSNPNLYWYRQAAGRGLQLLFYSVGIGQISSEVPQNLSASRPQDRQFILSSKKLLLSDSGFYLCACDRYYTGELFFGEGSRLTVL.

V and J are TRBV7-9 and TRBJ1-2; 11 bases line up with TRBD1. The V gene end was trimmed by 1 base and the J gene end by 6 bases; junction bases not matched to a gene: 7. CDR1 SEHNR and CDR2 FQNEAQ come from the germline V gene (reference sequence). The CDR3 consists of 16 residues. CDR3 residues: CASSLGTGGPLDGYTF. CDR3 sequence (DNA): TGTGCCAGCAGCTTAGGGACAGGGGGCCCGCTGGATGGCTACACCTTC.

The chain uses TRBV28 and TRBJ2-7; perhaps TRBD2 as D (6 bases). Trimming stripped 5 bases from V and 0 bases from J, with 14 bases between. Germline CDR1 and CDR2: MDHEN and SYDVKM. The CDR3 is 15 residues long. This chain's CDR3 is CASSPDVSGSYEQYF. The CDR3 nucleotides are TGTGCCAGCAGTCCCGATGTTAGCGGCTCCTACGAGCAGTACTTC.

The CDR3 bases are TGCGCCAGCAGTGAGAGGCTAGCGGGAGGAGAGACCCAGTACTTC. Translated, it gives CASSERLAGGETQYF. The rearrangement links TRBV10-2 to TRBJ2-5; 11 bases align to TRBD2. Germline loops: CDR1 WSHSY, CDR2 SAAADI. This CDR3 region has 15 residues. V lost 2 bases, J lost 4 bases, and 3 bases stayed unmatched.

The chain links TRBV9 to TRBJ2-7; D uncertain. The V and J ends lost 4 bases and 4 bases respectively, with 12 bases between them. Germline CDR1 is SGDLS and CDR2 is YYNGEE. This CDR3 contains 13 residues. The CDR3 loop is CASSPEPRYEQYF. DNA of the CDR3: TGTGCCAGCAGCCCTGAACCCCGGTACGAGCAGTACTTC. Full variable domain (outside the CDR3, taken from reference TRBV9 and TRBJ2-7): DSGVTQTPKHLITATGQRVTLRCSPRSGDLSVYWYQQSLDQGLQFLIQYYNGEERAKGNILERFSAQQFPDLHSELNLSSLELGDSALYFCASSPEPRYEQYFGPGTRLTVT.

The V and J genes are TRBV4-1 and TRBJ1-5; TRBD1 is a possible D gene (5 bases). The CDR3 sequence is 14 residues long. With 4 bases removed from V and 0 bases from J, the gap between germline ends came to 7 bases. CDR1 is MGHRA, CDR2 YSYEKL, per germline. The CDR3 protein is CASSLRDSNQPQHF. Written as DNA, the CDR3 is TGCGCCAGCAGCCTCAGGGATAGCAATCAGCCCCAGCATTTT.

This chain uses TRBV28 with TRBJ2-1; no clear D. CDR1 is MDHEN and CDR2 is SYDVKM in the germline V gene. The CDR3 runs 14 residues. The germline V and J ends were trimmed by 2 bases and 2 bases, with 7 bases remaining between them. CDR3 DNA sequence: TGTGCCAGCAGTTTACCAAAACCCTACAATGAGCAGTTCTTC. The encoded protein is CASSLPKPYNEQFF.

The rearrangement uses TRBV30 and TRBJ1-5; TRBD1 might be the D (5 bases). Germline V gene lookup returns CDR1 GTSNPN and CDR2 SVGIG (reference sequence). This CDR3 has 13 amino acids. Between the trimmed V and J ends, which lost 5 bases and 0 bases, there was a span of 8 bases. The CDR3 is CAWAGYSNQPQHF. As DNA, the CDR3 is TGTGCCTGGGCAGGGTATAGCAATCAGCCCCAGCATTTT.

The chain uses TRBV7-3 and TRBJ2-1, with D perhaps TRBD1 (5 bases). The CDR3 has 14 residues. V lost 2 bases, J lost 4 bases, and 9 bases lay in between. Per germline, CDR1 SGHTA and CDR2 FQGTGA. Written as DNA, the CDR3 is TGTGCCAGCAGCTTATTTGACAGATACAATGAGCAGTTCTTC. Encoded protein: CASSLFDRYNEQFF.

This clone was seen more than once but under ten times. The chain recombines TRBV7-2 with TRBJ1-2; perhaps TRBD1 as D (6 bases). Trimming removed 6 bases at V and 4 bases at J, with 15 bases between. The CDR3 covers 14 residues. Germline CDR1 reads SGHTA; CDR2 reads FQGNSA. The CDR3 region has the DNA TGTGCCAGCAGTCTCACAACAGGGTCCTATGGCTACACCTTC. Translation: CASSLTTGSYGYTF.

The rearrangement uses TRBV25-1 and TRBJ1-2, with 7 bases lining up with TRBD1. Germline CDR1 is MGHDK and CDR2 is SYGVNS. The CDR3 is 12 amino acids. V was clipped by 6 bases and J by 7 bases; unmatched bases: 5. The CDR3: CASRGGPGGYTF. The CDR3 DNA is TGTGCCAGCAGAGGGGGCCCCGGTGGCTACACCTTC.

The chain combines TRBV5-4 with TRBJ2-1; 10 nucleotides align to TRBD2. The germline V gene encodes CDR1 SGHNT and CDR2 YYREEE (reference sequence). V shed 0 bases, J shed 5 bases, and the junction held 5 bases outside the gene matches. This CDR3 is 16 amino acids long. The CDR3 protein is CASSLAIGTSDNEQFF. The CDR3 bases are TGTGCCAGCAGCTTGGCAATAGGGACTAGCGACAATGAGCAGTTCTTC.

The V gene is TRBV28, the J gene TRBJ1-5; 8 bases are shared with TRBD1. This CDR3 comprises 16 residues. J gave up 4 bases and V 6 bases, and 11 bases lay outside the gene matches. Germline assignment: CDR1 MDHEN and CDR2 SYDVKM. The CDR3 sequence: CASSLVGTGKNQPQHF. The DNA of the CDR3 is TGTGCCAGCAGCCTCGTGGGGACAGGAAAGAATCAGCCCCAGCATTTT.

J is TRBJ2-3 and V is TRBV6-1, with D tentatively TRBD1 or TRBD2 (6 bases each). Germline V CDR1 and CDR2: MNHNS, SASEGT. The CDR3 totals 18 residues. V lost 2 bases and J lost 2, with 20 bases in between. CDR3 DNA sequence: TGTGCCAGCAGTGAAAAAGTTTCGGGGGCGGGATTCACAGATACGCAGTATTTT. It translates to CASSEKVSGAGFTDTQYF.

V gene TRBV6-1 combines with J gene TRBJ1-3; no clear D gene. Germline V CDR1 and CDR2: MNHNS, SASEGT. V lost 0 bases and J lost 2, with 11 bases in between. There are 16 residues in the CDR3. The CDR3 region is CASSEAWQTPGNTIYF. The CDR3 bases are TGTGCCAGCAGTGAAGCTTGGCAGACCCCTGGAAACACCATATATTTT.

This clone is a singleton in its sample. The chain uses TRBV29-1 and TRBJ1-4; the match to TRBD1 covers 9 bases. The V gene's germline CDR1 is SQVTM and CDR2 ANQGSEA. The CDR3 consists of 14 residues. V was pared by 0 bases and J by 10 bases, with 6 bases of the junction left unmatched. The CDR3, as DNA: TGCAGCGTTGAAGATGGGACAGGGACGGGAAAACTGTTTTTT. It specifies CSVEDGTGTGKLFF.

This sequence joins TRBV19 and TRBJ2-7; weak D call: TRBD1 (6 bases). This CDR3 contains 15 residues. The germline gives CDR1 LNHDA, CDR2 SQIVND (reference sequence). Trimming removed 4 bases from V and 0 bases from J, with 13 bases in between. The CDR3 DNA reads as TGTGCCAGTAGTAGAAATTGGGACAACTCCTACGAGCAGTACTTC. The encoded protein is CASSRNWDNSYEQYF.

The rearrangement uses TRBV7-2 and TRBJ2-5; possibly TRBD2 for D (6 bases). Trimming pared 1 base from V and 0 bases from J, leaving 12 bases between. The CDR3 extends over 16 amino acids. The V gene's germline CDR1 is SGHTA and CDR2 FQGNSA. CDR3 region: CASSLDSSGYQETQYF. The CDR3 DNA reads as TGTGCCAGCAGCTTAGATAGCAGCGGGTACCAAGAGACCCAGTACTTC.

The chain links TRBV28 to TRBJ1-2; TRBD1 matches at 7 bases. J lost 6 bases, V lost 5 bases, and 9 bases had no gene match. This CDR3 is built from 14 residues. Germline-derived CDR1 and CDR2 are MDHEN and SYDVKM. The CDR3 sequence is CASSAGTARNGYTF. DNA for the CDR3: TGTGCCAGCAGTGCCGGGACAGCCCGGAATGGCTACACCTTC.

This clone came up once. V and J are TRBV19 and TRBJ2-1; 9 bases are a match to TRBD2. Germline V gene sequence: CDR1 LNHDA, CDR2 SQIVND (reference sequence). CDR3 size: 16 residues. The V and J ends lost 3 bases and 2 bases, in that order; junction bases with no gene match: 5. CDR3 sequence: CASSIPRTSAYNEQFF. The CDR3 coding sequence is TGTGCCAGTAGTATCCCCCGGACTAGCGCCTACAATGAGCAGTTCTTC. The full variable domain, rest sourced from reference TRBV19 and TRBJ2-1, is DGGITQSPKYLFRKEGQNVTLSCEQNLNHDAMYWYRQDPGQGLRLIYYSQIVNDFQKGDIAEGYSVSREKKESFPLTVTSAQKNPTAFYLCASSIPRTSAYNEQFFGPGTRLTVL.

The chain employs TRBV11-2 and TRBJ2-3; D is possibly TRBD2 (5 bases). Germline-derived CDR1 and CDR2 are SGHAT and FQNNGV. V gave up 6 bases and J gave up 5 bases, with 21 bases separating them. The CDR3 loop spans 16 amino acids. The CDR3 loop is CASSLRANPEGDTQYF. The CDR3, as DNA: TGTGCCAGCAGTCTCCGGGCCAACCCAGAGGGAGATACGCAGTATTTT.

The chain couples TRBV28 to TRBJ1-1; D not certain. The CDR3 loop spans 11 amino acids. Germline V gives CDR1 MDHEN, CDR2 SYDVKM. Between the trimmed V and J ends, which lost 6 bases and 12 bases, there was a span of 14 bases. The CDR3 loop reads CASSLNGWPFF. CDR3 nucleotide sequence: TGTGCCAGCAGCCTTAATGGGTGGCCTTTCTTT.

The chain has TRBV25-1 and TRBJ1-1; D possibly corresponds to TRBD1 (5 bases). Germline V CDR1 and CDR2: MGHDK, SYGVNS. This CDR3 has 13 residues. Trimming removed 7 bases at V and 3 bases at J, with 12 bases between. CDR3 protein: CASTEEGYTEAFF. CDR3 nucleotide sequence: TGTGCCAGCACCGAAGAGGGGTACACTGAAGCTTTCTTT.